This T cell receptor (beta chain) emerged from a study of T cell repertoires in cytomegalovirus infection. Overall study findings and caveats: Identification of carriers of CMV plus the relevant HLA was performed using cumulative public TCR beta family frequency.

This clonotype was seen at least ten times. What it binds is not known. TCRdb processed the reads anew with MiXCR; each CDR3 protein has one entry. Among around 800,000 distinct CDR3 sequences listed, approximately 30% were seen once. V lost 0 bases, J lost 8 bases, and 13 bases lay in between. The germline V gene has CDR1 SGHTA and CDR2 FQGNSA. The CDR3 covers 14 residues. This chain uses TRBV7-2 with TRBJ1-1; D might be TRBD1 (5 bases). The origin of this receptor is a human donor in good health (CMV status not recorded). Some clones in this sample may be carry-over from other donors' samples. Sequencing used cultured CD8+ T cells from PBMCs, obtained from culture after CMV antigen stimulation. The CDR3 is CASSLARGRTEAFF. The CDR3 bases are TGTGCCAGCAGCTTAGCGCGGGGACGGACCGAAGCTTTCTTT.